Following are 12 T cell receptor beta chains from one sample sequenced in a study of blood T cell repertoires in COVID-19. Using immunoSEQ multiplex PCR, the repertoire was profiled, and TCRdb retains in-frame clones only, with some absent. The sample yields about 110,000 clones, around 81% seen once. Sequenced sample: peripheral blood. The receptor set was obtained from a man older than 75 with acute or convalescent COVID-19.

The rearrangement links TRBV2 to TRBJ1-2; TRBD1 agrees at 10 bases. This CDR3 contains 15 residues. Trimming took 5 bases from V and 5 from J; bases not matched to a gene: 8. Germline V CDR1 and CDR2: SNHLY, FYNNEI. The CDR3 region is CASSQTGGRPYGYTF. DNA of the CDR3: TGTGCCAGCAGTCAGACAGGGGGCCGCCCTTATGGCTACACCTTC. Together with reference TRBV2 and TRBJ1-2, the CDR3 gives the full variable domain: EPEVTQTPSHQVTQMGQEVILRCVPISNHLYFYWYRQILGQKVEFLVSFYNNEISEKSEIFDDQFSVERPDGSNFTLKIRSTKLEDSAMYFCASSQTGGRPYGYTFGSGTRLTVV.

The V and J genes are TRBV4-1 and TRBJ2-1, with TRBD1 matching 8 bases. Trimming cost V 1 base and J 12 bases; bases outside gene matches: 8. The CDR3 spans 14 residues. The germline CDR1 and CDR2 sequences are MGHRA and YSYEKL. The CDR3 sequence is CASSQGFDRGPQFF. Written as DNA, the CDR3 is TGCGCCAGCAGCCAAGGATTCGACAGGGGTCCGCAGTTCTTC.

V gene TRBV6-6 combines with J gene TRBJ1-1; TRBD1 aligns across 8 bases. CDR1 is MNHNY, CDR2 SVGAGI, per germline (reference sequence). This CDR3 comprises 15 residues. Trimming took 6 bases from V and 1 from J; bases not matched to a gene: 7. DNA of the CDR3: TGTGCCAGCAGATTAAGGGACAGGCCGAACACTGAAGCTTTCTTT. This sequence encodes CASRLRDRPNTEAFF.

This chain uses TRBV2 with TRBJ2-7; 7 nucleotides align to TRBD2. CDR3 length: 15 residues. Germline lookup yields CDR1 SNHLY and CDR2 FYNNEI. V gave up 7 bases and J gave up 3 bases; unmatched junction bases: 12. The CDR3 sequence is CASTFSGASGYEQYF. CDR3 bases: TGTGCCAGCACTTTCTCTGGGGCTAGCGGCTACGAGCAGTACTTC. The full variable domain, its missing parts supplied by reference TRBV2 and TRBJ2-7, is EPEVTQTPSHQVTQMGQEVILRCVPISNHLYFYWYRQILGQKVEFLVSFYNNEISEKSEIFDDQFSVERPDGSNFTLKIRSTKLEDSAMYFCASTFSGASGYEQYFGPGTRLTVT.

The chain uses TRBV24-1 and TRBJ2-5; maybe TRBD1 (5 bases). The CDR3 extends over 15 amino acids. Trimming removed 3 bases at V and 5 bases at J, with 15 bases between. Germline V lookup: CDR1 KGHDR, CDR2 SFDVKD. The CDR3 coding sequence is TGTGCCACCAGTGATACAGCAGGGAACTTGGAGACCCAGTACTTC. It encodes CATSDTAGNLETQYF.

The chain combines TRBV6-1 with TRBJ2-5; no firm D call. Germline assignment: CDR1 MNHNS and CDR2 SASEGT. The length of the CDR3 is 14 residues. The V end was cut by 3 bases, the J end by 3 bases, with 11 bases between. Written as DNA, the CDR3 is TGTGCCAGCAGTGATCGTGGTGCTAAAGAGACCCAGTACTTC. Translated: CASSDRGAKETQYF.

This clone has just a few counts. The V and J genes are TRBV27 and TRBJ2-7; possible D gene TRBD2, 6 bases. The CDR3 consists of 14 residues. Per germline, CDR1 MNHEY and CDR2 SMNVEV (reference sequence). The V and J ends lost 5 bases and 6 bases respectively, with 17 bases between them. This CDR3 is CASSRGVWSTEQYF. In DNA, the CDR3 is TGTGCCAGCAGTCGCGGGGTATGGTCTACCGAGCAGTACTTC.

Only a few counts were recorded for this clone. This same CDR3 is encoded by further DNA sequences in the sample. The rearrangement joins TRBV9 to TRBJ1-6, with D tentatively TRBD1 (5 bases). V was shortened by 2 bases and J by 9 bases, with 6 bases between the two germline ends. The germline CDR1 and CDR2 sequences are SGDLS and YYNGEE. The CDR3 has 12 residues. The CDR3 here is CASSVQGSPLHF. The CDR3 DNA is TGTGCCAGCAGCGTTCAGGGTTCACCCCTCCACTTT. Using reference TRBV9 and TRBJ1-6 for the parts outside the CDR3, the full variable domain is DSGVTQTPKHLITATGQRVTLRCSPRSGDLSVYWYQQSLDQGLQFLIQYYNGEERAKGNILERFSAQQFPDLHSELNLSSLELGDSALYFCASSVQGSPLHFGNGTRLTVT.

The chain couples TRBV7-9 to TRBJ2-1; 7 bases line up with TRBD1. This CDR3 contains 14 residues. Looked up from germline, CDR1 is SEHNR and CDR2 is FQNEAQ (reference sequence). V trimming: 5 bases; J trimming: 1 base; junction bases outside the gene matches: 2. In DNA form, the CDR3 reads TGTGCCAGCAGCGGGGGACAGTCCTACAATGAGCAGTTCTTC. It encodes CASSGGQSYNEQFF. The variable domain in full, with the rest retrieved from reference TRBV7-9 and TRBJ2-1, is DTGVSQNPRHKITKRGQNVTFRCDPISEHNRLYWYRQTLGQGPEFLTYFQNEAQLEKSRLLSDRFSAERPKGSFSTLEIQRTEQGDSAMYLCASSGGQSYNEQFFGPGTRLTVL.

The chain recombines TRBV7-2 with TRBJ2-1, with TRBD1 as a possible D gene (5 bases). Trimming shortened V by 1 base and J by 5 bases, and 6 bases separated the two germline ends. This CDR3 contains 13 residues. Germline lookup yields CDR1 SGHTA and CDR2 FQGNSA. The CDR3 bases are TGTGCCAGCAGCTTAGTAGGGGACAATGAGCAGTTCTTC. Residues: CASSLVGDNEQFF.

This clone was seen a few times. The V gene is TRBV15, the J gene TRBJ2-1, with 8 bases lining up with TRBD2. The CDR3 is made up of 13 amino acids. Looked up from germline, CDR1 is LNHNV and CDR2 is YYDKDF (reference sequence). After removal of 9 bases from V and 3 bases from J, the junction contained 4 bases not matched to a gene. The CDR3 nucleotides are TGTGCCACGGCCAGCGGGAGCTACAATGAGCAGTTCTTC. Its translation is CATASGSYNEQFF.

The rearrangement links TRBV7-3 to TRBJ2-1; 7 bases fit TRBD1. Trimming cost V 3 bases and J 7 bases; bases outside gene matches: 3. The germline CDR1 and CDR2 sequences are SGHTA and FQGTGA. The CDR3 contains 13 residues. CDR3 sequence: CASSLSRGNEQFF. CDR3 bases: TGTGCCAGCAGCTTGAGCAGGGGGAATGAGCAGTTCTTC.